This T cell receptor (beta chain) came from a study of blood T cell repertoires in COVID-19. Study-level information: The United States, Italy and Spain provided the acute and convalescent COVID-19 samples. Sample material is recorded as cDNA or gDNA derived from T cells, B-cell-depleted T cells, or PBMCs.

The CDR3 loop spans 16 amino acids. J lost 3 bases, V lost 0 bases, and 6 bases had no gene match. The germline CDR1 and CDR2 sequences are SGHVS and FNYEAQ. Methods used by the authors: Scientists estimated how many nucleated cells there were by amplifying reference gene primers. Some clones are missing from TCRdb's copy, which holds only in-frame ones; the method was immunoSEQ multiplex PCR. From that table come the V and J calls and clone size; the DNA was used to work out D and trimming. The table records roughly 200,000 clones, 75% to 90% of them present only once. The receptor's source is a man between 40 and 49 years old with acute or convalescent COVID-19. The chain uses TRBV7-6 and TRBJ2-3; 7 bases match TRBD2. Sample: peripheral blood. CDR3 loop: CASSLALAAETDTQYF. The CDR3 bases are TGTGCCAGCAGCTTAGCCCTAGCGGCTGAAACAGATACGCAGTATTTT.